The sequence of this TCR beta chain was determined in a study of blood T cells in healthy people across ages. Broader study findings: The CMV status of each donor remained undetermined, and this could have confounded shifts in expanded clonotypes.

Regarding this clonotype: The antigen is undetermined.

Through a sample-barcoded 5' primer and a J-beta primer mix, a second PCR was run for about 7 to 12 cycles. MiXCR was run by TCRdb on the 5' RACE reads, yielding one entry per CDR3 protein. The sample carries about 670,000 distinct CDR3 sequences, about 43% recorded once. CDR3 size: 14 residues. The germline V gene has CDR1 GTSNPN and CDR2 SVGIG (reference sequence). V was clipped by 3 bases and J by 1 base; unmatched bases: 4. The gene calls are TRBV30 and TRBJ2-3, with TRBD2 identical over 7 bases. This receptor was taken from an older man in good health. Sequencing used blood. For the CDR3, the DNA is TGTGCCTGGAGAACGGGAGGTCGCACAGATACGCAGTATTTT. Translation gives CAWRTGGRTDTQYF.